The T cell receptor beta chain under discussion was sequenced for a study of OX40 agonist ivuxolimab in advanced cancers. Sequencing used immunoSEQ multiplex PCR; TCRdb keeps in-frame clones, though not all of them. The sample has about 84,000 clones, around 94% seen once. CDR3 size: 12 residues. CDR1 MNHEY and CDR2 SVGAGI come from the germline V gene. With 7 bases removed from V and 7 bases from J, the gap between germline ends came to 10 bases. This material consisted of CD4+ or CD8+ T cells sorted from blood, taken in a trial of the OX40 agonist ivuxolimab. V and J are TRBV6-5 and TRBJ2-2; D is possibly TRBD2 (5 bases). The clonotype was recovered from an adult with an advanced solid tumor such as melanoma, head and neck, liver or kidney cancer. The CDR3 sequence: CASTKLGGELFF. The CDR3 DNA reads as TGTGCCAGCACCAAACTAGGCGGGGAGCTGTTTTTT.